This is a list of T cell receptor beta chains from one sample in a study of blood T cell repertoires in COVID-19. Only in-frame clones appear in the TCRdb table, and some are missing; sequencing was by immunoSEQ multiplex PCR. This sample has 250,000 to 300,000 clones, with 70% to 90% found just once. Sequences were obtained from peripheral blood. Receptors originate from a woman aged 25 to 39 with acute or convalescent COVID-19. Each CDR3 is given with its conserved first and last residue. Each record gives: CDR3 protein, CDR3 DNA, clone size, V gene, D gene, CDR3 length, J gene. The D gene is left open where the match is weak. Expanded clones are given a class, and other clones once, few, many or no size at all.

CASSLQGTFSGNTIYF | TGTGCCAGCAGCCTACAGGGGACCTTCTCTGGAAACACCATATATTTT | - | TRBV5-6 | TRBD1 | 16 | TRBJ1-3
CASSPLSSVNNEQFF | TGTGCCAGCAGCCCCCTCTCGTCTGTAAACAATGAGCAGTTCTTC | once | TRBV7-3 | - | 15 | TRBJ2-1
CASSLRDFTDTQYF | TGTGCCAGCAGCCTACGGGACTTCACAGATACGCAGTATTTT | once | TRBV5-4 | - | 14 | TRBJ2-3
CASSMGTRSNQPQHF | TGTGCCAGTAGTATGGGGACAAGAAGCAATCAGCCCCAGCATTTT | - | TRBV19 | - | 15 | TRBJ1-5
CASSIEDSRMDQYF | TGTGCCAGTAGTATAGAGGACTCCAGGATGGACCAGTACTTC | - | TRBV19 | - | 14 | TRBJ2-5
CASSYVSPALGELFF | TGTGCCAGCAGTTACGTGAGCCCTGCCCTAGGGGAGCTGTTTTTT | - | TRBV6-2/TRBV6-3 | - | 15 | TRBJ2-2
CASSPLVRTGNTIYF | TGTGCCAGCTCACCACTGGTGAGAACTGGAAACACCATATATTTT | - | TRBV18 | - | 15 | TRBJ1-3
CASSPGPGRETQYF | TGTGCCAGCAGCCCCGGCCCTGGGCGAGAGACCCAGTACTTC | - | TRBV9 | - | 14 | TRBJ2-5
CASRERGYEQFF | TGTGCCAGCAGAGAGCGGGGGTATGAGCAGTTCTTC | once | TRBV6-5 | TRBD2 | 12 | TRBJ2-1
CSVEERGGHTDTQYF | TGCAGCGTTGAAGAGCGGGGAGGACACACAGATACGCAGTATTTT | - | TRBV29-1 | - | 15 | TRBJ2-3
CASSLEGARNTGELFF | TGTGCCAGCAGCTTAGAAGGGGCTAGGAACACCGGGGAGCTGTTTTTT | - | TRBV11-2 | - | 16 | TRBJ2-2
CASSPRGAGEVYSGANVLTF | TGTGCCAGCAGTCCCCGGGGGGCGGGAGAGGTTTACTCTGGGGCCAACGTCCTGACTTTC | - | TRBV9 | - | 20 | TRBJ2-6
CASSMIFQVSSGANVLTF | TGTGCCAGTAGTATGATCTTCCAGGTATCCTCTGGGGCCAACGTCCTGACTTTC | - | TRBV19 | - | 18 | TRBJ2-6
CASSDQAGTYNEQFF | TGTGCCAGCAGTGACCAAGCGGGGACCTACAATGAGCAGTTCTTC | - | TRBV6-4 | TRBD2 | 15 | TRBJ2-1
CASSLGGDYGYTF | TGTGCCAGCAGTTTAGGCGGGGACTATGGCTACACCTTC | - | TRBV27 | - | 13 | TRBJ1-2
CASSSTGTRLPNNEQFF | TGTGCCAGTAGTAGCACCGGGACACGGTTACCGAACAATGAGCAGTTCTTC | - | TRBV19 | - | 17 | TRBJ2-1
CASSGTAYEQYF | TGTGCCAGTAGCGGGACAGCCTACGAGCAGTACTTC | - | TRBV19 | TRBD1 | 12 | TRBJ2-7
CASSYSGGTEAFF | TGTGCCAGCAGTTACTCCGGGGGGACTGAAGCTTTCTTT | few | TRBV6-6 | - | 13 | TRBJ1-1
CAISGGLAGSSYNEQFF | TGTGCCATCAGTGGGGGACTAGCGGGAAGCTCCTACAATGAGCAGTTCTTC | - | TRBV10-3 | TRBD2 | 17 | TRBJ2-1
CASSGTGGYEQYF | TGTGCCAGTAGTGGGACAGGGGGCTACGAGCAGTACTTC | - | TRBV19 | TRBD1 | 13 | TRBJ2-7
CAILTGRGYGYTF | TGTGCCATCCTGACAGGGCGAGGCTATGGCTACACCTTC | - | TRBV10-3 | TRBD1 | 13 | TRBJ1-2
CASSLGADRGVLGYTF | TGTGCCAGCAGCTTAGGAGCGGACAGGGGCGTCCTTGGCTACACCTTC | - | TRBV11-2 | TRBD1 | 16 | TRBJ1-2